This entry lists 30 T cell receptor beta chains sequenced from one sample in a study of T cells in localized non-small cell lung cancer. Repertoires were generated with immunoSEQ multiplex PCR, while TCRdb's copy carries only in-frame clones and drops some. The sample contains tens of thousands of clones, 85% to 90% of which appear only once. Here the sequenced sample was peripheral blood, taken before any cancer treatment. These receptors were collected from a woman aged 35-75 years with stage I lung adenocarcinoma.

The V and J genes are TRBV5-5 and TRBJ2-1; D is ambiguous. V lost 5 bases, J lost 6 bases, and 12 bases lay in between. CDR1 and CDR2 from the germline V gene are SGHKS and YYEKEE (reference sequence). There are 13 residues in the CDR3. The CDR3 coding sequence is TGTGCCAGCAGTTCAAACCCCTCCAATGAGCAGTTCTTC. Amino acid sequence: CASSSNPSNEQFF. The complete variable domain, with remaining parts taken from reference TRBV5-5 and TRBJ2-1, reads DAGVTQSPTHLIKTRGQQVTLRCSPISGHKSVSWYQQVLGQGPQFIFQYYEKEERGRGNFPDRFSARQFPNYSSELNVNALLLGDSALYLCASSSNPSNEQFFGPGTRLTVL.

V gene TRBV15 combines with J gene TRBJ2-2; 15 bases align to TRBD2. V gave up 3 bases and J gave up 4 bases; unmatched junction bases: 6. CDR3 length equals 18 residues. Germline-derived CDR1 and CDR2 are LNHNV and YYDKDF (reference sequence). CDR3 in amino acids: CATSRGLAGGQGTGELFF. CDR3 in DNA: TGTGCCACCAGCAGGGGACTAGCGGGGGGCCAGGGCACCGGGGAGCTGTTTTTT.

V and J are TRBV27 and TRBJ1-1; tentatively, D is TRBD1 (6 bases). The CDR3 length is 15 residues. The ends were cut back, 8 bases at V and 4 bases at J, with 20 bases in the middle. From germline, CDR1 is MNHEY and CDR2 SMNVEV (reference sequence). This CDR3 is CASRGGGIVPTEAFF. The CDR3 DNA reads TGTGCCAGCCGAGGGGGGGGCATCGTTCCCACTGAAGCTTTCTTT.

The V gene is TRBV2, the J gene TRBJ2-1, with 11 positions matching TRBD2. V shed 8 bases, J shed 7 bases, and the junction held 7 bases outside the gene matches. Germline CDR1 is SNHLY and CDR2 is FYNNEI. The CDR3 is 14 amino acids. The CDR3 loop reads CASLRTSGLNEQFF. The CDR3 DNA follows: TGTGCCAGCTTACGGACTAGCGGGTTGAATGAGCAGTTCTTC.

The genes are TRBV27 and TRBJ1-1; D not resolved. The CDR3 spans 11 residues. V lost 10 bases and J lost 7, with 13 bases in between. CDR1 and CDR2 from the germline V gene are MNHEY and SMNVEV (reference sequence). The CDR3 DNA reads TGTGCCACCAGCTACGGTATTGAAGCTTTCTTT. Translated: CATSYGIEAFF.

The V call is TRBV29-1, the J call TRBJ1-3; D is unresolved. This CDR3 is built from 14 residues. V shed 3 bases and J shed 4 bases, with 13 bases lying between them. From germline, CDR1 is SQVTM and CDR2 ANQGSEA. The CDR3 sequence: CSVEPALGGNTIYF. The CDR3 region has the DNA TGCAGCGTTGAGCCGGCACTGGGAGGAAACACCATATATTTT.

The chain uses TRBV6-5 and TRBJ2-7, with TRBD2 identical over 13 bases. Per the germline V gene, CDR1 is MNHEY and CDR2 is SVGAGI. The CDR3 spans 15 residues. V lost 5 bases and J lost 3; bases outside the gene matches: 4. The CDR3: CASSQTSGGNYEQYF. The CDR3 DNA is TGTGCCAGCAGTCAGACTAGCGGGGGGAACTACGAGCAGTACTTC.

The chain uses TRBV6-1 and TRBJ1-2; possible D gene TRBD1, 5 bases. Trimming took 3 bases from V and 7 from J, leaving 21 bases between them. CDR1 and CDR2 (germline): MNHNS, SASEGT. The CDR3 totals 16 residues. The CDR3 protein is CASSEPPDRAGGGYTF. As DNA, the CDR3 is TGTGCCAGCAGTGAGCCCCCTGATAGAGCGGGGGGTGGCTACACCTTC.

The J gene is TRBJ1-5, the V gene TRBV4-2; D might be TRBD1 (6 bases). V was trimmed by 4 bases and J by 4 bases, leaving 20 bases between them. The CDR3 is made up of 17 amino acids. From germline, CDR1 is LGHNA and CDR2 YNFKEQ. Written as DNA, the CDR3 is TGTGCCAGCAGCCTTAACAGCAGAGACAGGTTGAATCAGCCCCAGCATTTT. Its protein product is CASSLNSRDRLNQPQHF.

The rearrangement joins TRBV12-5 to TRBJ1-6; TRBD1 might be the D (6 bases). V was cut by 1 base and J by 13 bases, with 11 bases left in between. Germline V CDR1 and CDR2: LGHNT, FRNRAP. This CDR3 has 13 amino acids. CDR3 protein: CASGLGQGRPLHF. CDR3 sequence (DNA): TGTGCTAGTGGTTTGGGCCAGGGGAGGCCCCTCCACTTT.

The CDR3 loop is CASSLEGGILEQYF. CDR3 DNA: TGCGCCAGCAGCTTGGAAGGGGGCATCCTCGAGCAGTACTTC. This rearrangement joins TRBV5-1 to TRBJ2-7; 7 nucleotides agree with TRBD1. V shed 0 bases and J 6 bases; nucleotides not matched to a gene: 6. The CDR3 is 14 amino acids. Germline-derived CDR1 and CDR2 are SGHRS and YFSETQ. Full variable domain (rest looked up from reference TRBV5-1 and TRBJ2-7): KAGVTQTPRYLIKTRGQQVTLSCSPISGHRSVSWYQQTPGQGLQFLFEYFSETQRNKGNFPGRFSGRQFSNSRSEMNVSTLELGDSALYLCASSLEGGILEQYFGPGTRLTVT.

The chain combines TRBV11-2 with TRBJ1-2, with 7 bases matching TRBD1. The trim removed 5 bases at V and 2 bases at J, leaving 11 bases unmatched. CDR1 is SGHAT and CDR2 is FQNNGV in the germline V gene. The CDR3 sequence is 16 residues long. CDR3 nucleotide sequence: TGTGCCAGCAGCCCTGAATTGACAGGGAGGAACTATGGCTACACCTTC. It translates to CASSPELTGRNYGYTF.

This clone came up a few times. The chain carries TRBV5-1 and TRBJ1-1, with 8 bases fitting TRBD1. Per germline, CDR1 SGHRS and CDR2 YFSETQ. The CDR3 is 14 amino acids. Trimming took 7 bases from V and 1 from J; bases not matched to a gene: 6. The CDR3: CASGNGQGNTEAFF. The CDR3, as DNA: TGCGCCAGCGGGAATGGACAGGGGAACACTGAAGCTTTCTTT. Full variable domain (outside the CDR3, taken from reference TRBV5-1 and TRBJ1-1): KAGVTQTPRYLIKTRGQQVTLSCSPISGHRSVSWYQQTPGQGLQFLFEYFSETQRNKGNFPGRFSGRQFSNSRSEMNVSTLELGDSALYLCASGNGQGNTEAFFGQGTRLTVV.

V gene TRBV9 combines with J gene TRBJ1-1; 8 positions match TRBD1. This CDR3 is built from 18 residues. V gave up 2 bases and J gave up 0 bases; unmatched junction bases: 12. The germline V gene has CDR1 SGDLS and CDR2 YYNGEE. The CDR3 DNA reads as TGTGCCAGCAGCGTCGGACAGGGAGGAAATCTCATGAACACTGAAGCTTTCTTT. Translation gives CASSVGQGGNLMNTEAFF.

The chain combines TRBV6-6 with TRBJ1-5; 9 nucleotides line up with TRBD1. The CDR3 is 13 residues long. Germline V lookup: CDR1 MNHNY, CDR2 SVGAGI (reference sequence). V was clipped by 5 bases and J by 5 bases; unmatched bases: 1. The CDR3 region has the DNA TGTGCCAGCAGTGGGGACAGGGATCAGCCCCAGCATTTT. Encoded protein: CASSGDRDQPQHF.

The chain recombines TRBV7-2 with TRBJ2-5; perhaps TRBD2 as D (6 bases). CDR1 is SGHTA, CDR2 FQGNSA, per germline. CDR3 size: 14 residues. Between the trimmed V and J ends, which lost 5 bases and 5 bases, there was a span of 15 bases. CDR3 nucleotides: TGTGCCAGCAGCCCACGCTACGGGGGTGAGACCCAGTACTTC. This gives the protein CASSPRYGGETQYF.

The gene calls are TRBV5-5 and TRBJ2-7; TRBD2 is a possible D gene (6 bases). Trimming shortened V by 2 bases and J by 1 base, and 13 bases separated the two germline ends. The germline gives CDR1 SGHKS, CDR2 YYEKEE (reference sequence). This CDR3 is 15 amino acids long. The CDR3 loop reads CASSLTGLRSYEQYF. As DNA, the CDR3 is TGTGCCAGCAGCTTAACGGGACTGCGTTCCTACGAGCAGTACTTC.

The chain is built from TRBV6-5 and TRBJ2-5; TRBD2 might be the D (7 bases). Per the germline V gene, CDR1 is MNHEY and CDR2 is SVGAGI. The ends were cut back, 0 bases at V and 1 base at J, with 12 bases in the middle. The CDR3 is 16 residues long. This CDR3 is CASSYSGGGTQETQYF. As DNA, the CDR3 is TGTGCCAGCAGTTACTCAGGGGGAGGGACCCAAGAGACCCAGTACTTC.

This clone was recorded once. The chain links TRBV27 to TRBJ2-6; no definite D call. The CDR3 is 15 amino acids. V gave up 8 bases and J gave up 2 bases, with 13 bases separating them. Germline CDR1 and CDR2: MNHEY and SMNVEV (reference sequence). The CDR3 nucleotides read TGTGCCAGCTCTTCAGGCGCCCCTGGGGCCAACGTCCTGACTTTC. This sequence encodes CASSSGAPGANVLTF.

On this clone itself: The DNA is left out, because the CDR3 cannot be placed on it with certainty; the CDR3 is given as TCRdb lists it. The CDR3 region is CASILAGSGLNTEAFF. The chain has TRBV19 and TRBJ1-1; TRBD1 is taken as the D call from the table, unchecked against the DNA. From its first to its last residue, the CDR3 has 16 amino acids. The V gene's germline CDR1 is LNHDA and CDR2 SQIVND (reference sequence).

The gene calls are TRBV9 and TRBJ2-7; 7 positions agree with TRBD2. The germline CDR1 and CDR2 sequences are SGDLS and YYNGEE. This CDR3 comprises 15 residues. With 2 bases clipped from V and 3 bases from J, the junction kept 8 bases outside the gene matches. DNA of the CDR3: TGTGCCAGCAGCGTCACGGCGGGGGTAAACTACGAGCAGTACTTC. It translates to CASSVTAGVNYEQYF.

The chain recombines TRBV20-1 with TRBJ2-1; D is undetermined. CDR3 length: 10 residues. Germline CDR1 is DFQATT and CDR2 is SNEGSKA (reference sequence). V gave up 3 bases and J gave up 9 bases, with 6 bases separating them. The CDR3 is CSARALEQFF. In DNA form, the CDR3 reads TGCAGTGCTAGGGCCCTTGAGCAGTTCTTC.

This sequence joins TRBV19 and TRBJ1-2; TRBD1 matches at 12 bases. Germline V CDR1 and CDR2: LNHDA, SQIVND (reference sequence). This CDR3 has 16 amino acids. J was trimmed by 8 bases and V by 6 bases; bases with no gene match: 13. The CDR3 sequence is CASSPGRDRGLRGYTF. The CDR3 nucleotides read TGTGCCAGTAGCCCCGGTAGGGACAGGGGGCTTCGAGGCTACACCTTC.

This clone was counted once. This chain links TRBV4-3 with TRBJ2-3; 9 nucleotides match TRBD2. CDR3 length: 16 amino acids. The V gene end was trimmed by 0 bases and the J gene end by 1 base; junction bases not matched to a gene: 2. Germline V lookup: CDR1 LGHNA, CDR2 YSLEER. The CDR3 here is CASSQDQRGGTDTQYF. CDR3 in DNA: TGCGCCAGCAGCCAAGATCAGCGGGGGGGCACAGATACGCAGTATTTT.

The sample holds a few counts of this clone. V gene TRBV4-3 combines with J gene TRBJ1-6, with unresolved D. Trimming cost V 1 base and J 0 bases, with 7 bases left between them. The CDR3 length is 16 residues. Per the germline V gene, CDR1 is LGHNA and CDR2 is YSLEER. The chain's CDR3 is CASSQVPSSYNSPLHF. The CDR3 nucleotides are TGCGCCAGCAGCCAAGTTCCGAGCTCCTATAATTCACCCCTCCACTTT.

The chain combines TRBV7-2 with TRBJ1-6, with D tentatively TRBD1 (6 bases). V was pared by 7 bases and J by 7 bases, with 14 bases between. The CDR3 extends over 14 amino acids. CDR1 and CDR2 from the germline V gene are SGHTA and FQGNSA. CDR3 nucleotides: TGTGCCAGCATGGGGGCTCTAAGCAATTCACCCCTCCACTTT. Residues: CASMGALSNSPLHF. The entire variable domain, with the rest obtained from reference TRBV7-2 and TRBJ1-6, is as follows: GAGVSQSPSNKVTEKGKDVELRCDPISGHTALYWYRQSLGQGLEFLIYFQGNSAPDKSGLPSDRFSAERTGGSVSTLTIQRTQQEDSAVYLCASMGALSNSPLHFGNGTRLTVT.

This chain connects TRBV29-1 to TRBJ1-2, with D maybe TRBD1 (6 bases). CDR1 is SQVTM and CDR2 is ANQGSEA in the germline V gene. The CDR3 is 15 residues long. V was shortened by 6 bases and J by 0 bases, with 17 bases between the two germline ends. The CDR3 DNA follows: TGCAGCGTCCCTGGGGGGGGCCGAGCTAACTATGGCTACACCTTC. It codes for CSVPGGGRANYGYTF.

V is TRBV7-9 and J is TRBJ2-1, with 14 bases matching TRBD2. Germline CDR1 SEHNR, CDR2 FQNEAQ (reference sequence). This CDR3 is built from 17 residues. Germline trimming cut 5 bases from V and 8 bases from J; bases unmatched to any gene: 11. CDR3 in amino acids: CASSPRLAGGPTDEQFF. CDR3 DNA: TGTGCCAGCAGCCCCCGACTAGCGGGGGGGCCGACGGATGAGCAGTTCTTC.

V usage is TRBV7-2 and J usage is TRBJ2-1; perhaps TRBD1 as D (5 bases). This CDR3 contains 13 residues. Germline CDR1 reads SGHTA; CDR2 reads FQGNSA. The ends were cut back, 2 bases at V and 8 bases at J, with 10 bases in the middle. This CDR3 is CASSLYGAHEQFF. CDR3 in DNA: TGTGCCAGCAGCTTATATGGGGCCCATGAGCAGTTCTTC.

The rearrangement links TRBV9 to TRBJ2-2; D gene ambiguous. This CDR3 is 13 amino acids long. V gave up 4 bases and J gave up 7 bases, with 11 bases separating them. Looked up from germline, CDR1 is SGDLS and CDR2 is YYNGEE. CDR3 region: CASSLPPRGELFF. The CDR3 DNA follows: TGTGCCAGCAGCCTGCCCCCCCGCGGGGAGCTGTTTTTT.